The rows below give T cell receptor beta chains drawn from one sample of a study of Ad26.COV2.S vaccination and SARS-CoV-2 variants. This table comes from immunoSEQ multiplex PCR, and its TCRdb copy is limited to in-frame clones, with some not included. The sample has roughly 320,000 clones, 70% to 90% seen once. The sequencing used peripheral blood, collected in a trial of Ad26.COV2.S vaccine versus placebo. The receptor source for this set is a person between 18 and 65 years old who received the Ad26.COV2.S COVID-19 vaccine or a placebo. Both conserved end residues are part of each CDR3. The D gene is left open where the match is weak. Size is stated for part of the rows, as once, few or many counts, or as a class when the clone is expanded.

TRBJ2-5	-	TRBV5-1	-	CASSTDSQGGTQYF	TGCGCCAGCAGCACGGACTCGCAAGGGGGGACCCAGTACTTC
TRBJ1-1	TRBD1	TRBV4-2	-	CASSLGTGNTEAFF	TGTGCCAGCAGTCTGGGGACAGGGAACACTGAAGCTTTCTTT
TRBJ2-5	-	TRBV7-2	few	CASSQENQETQYF	TGTGCCAGCAGCCAGGAAAACCAAGAGACCCAGTACTTC
TRBJ1-2	-	TRBV30	-	CAWSADSATFMGYTF	TGTGCCTGGAGTGCCGACAGTGCCACTTTTATGGGCTACACCTTC
TRBJ2-7	-	TRBV6-5	-	CASSNGLASLYEQYF	TGTGCCAGCAGTAATGGGCTAGCCTCTCTCTACGAGCAGTACTTC
TRBJ1-2	-	TRBV5-4	-	CASRSRRDGFYGYTF	TGTGCCAGCAGATCTCGACGGGACGGTTTCTATGGCTACACCTTC
TRBJ2-7	-	TRBV29-1	-	CSVRQGRAGEQYF	TGCAGCGTCCGCCAGGGACGGGCCGGGGAGCAGTACTTC
TRBJ1-6	-	TRBV28	-	CASSLGTGKTGRDSPLHF	TGTGCCAGCAGTCTCGGAACAGGGAAAACGGGGCGAGATTCACCCCTCCACTTT
TRBJ1-1	-	TRBV18	few	CASSPVIQGRFTEAFF	TGTGCCAGCTCACCAGTCATTCAGGGGCGTTTCACTGAAGCTTTCTTT
TRBJ2-5	TRBD1	TRBV3-1/TRBV3-2	few	CASRYRGEETQYF	TGTGCCAGCAGATACAGGGGAGAAGAGACCCAGTACTTC
TRBJ1-1	-	TRBV6-5	-	CASRGHPRTEAFF	TGTGCCAGCAGGGGACACCCGCGCACTGAAGCTTTCTTT
TRBJ2-4	-	TRBV30	-	CAWRRAGQIKNIQYF	TGTGCCTGGAGGCGGGCCGGACAGATCAAAAACATTCAGTACTTC
TRBJ2-7	-	TRBV27	-	CASSPQVGRYEQYF	TGTGCCAGCAGCCCCCAGGTGGGTCGCTACGAGCAGTACTTC
TRBJ2-1	-	TRBV5-6	-	CASSLRVGVLNNEQFF	TGTGCCAGCAGCTTGCGGGTAGGCGTCCTAAACAATGAGCAGTTCTTC
TRBJ2-1	-	TRBV12-5	-	CASGLGERWNEQFF	TGTGCTAGTGGTTTGGGGGAGAGATGGAATGAGCAGTTCTTC
TRBJ1-2	TRBD1	TRBV7-2	-	CASSFDRAGGYTF	TGTGCCAGCAGCTTTGACAGGGCTGGTGGCTACACCTTC
TRBJ2-7	TRBD1	TRBV19	-	CASSMTGSMVYEQYF	TGTGCCAGTAGTATGACAGGGAGCATGGTCTACGAGCAGTACTTC
TRBJ2-2	-	TRBV9	-	CASSAGHGIAGELFF	TGTGCCAGCAGCGCGGGACATGGGATCGCCGGGGAGCTGTTTTTT
TRBJ1-3	-	TRBV24-1	-	CATRQGGSGNTIYF	TGTGCCACCCGCCAAGGAGGCTCTGGAAACACCATATATTTT
TRBJ1-2	-	TRBV30	-	CAWSVSGAGAYGYTF	TGTGCCTGGAGTGTAAGTGGTGCAGGCGCGTATGGCTACACCTTC
TRBJ1-5	-	TRBV6-5	-	CASRPIYGNQPQHF	TGTGCCAGCAGGCCTATTTACGGCAATCAGCCCCAGCATTTT
TRBJ2-7	-	TRBV29-1	-	CSVEVGQARGEQYF	TGCAGCGTTGAGGTGGGGCAGGCGAGGGGCGAGCAGTACTTC
TRBJ2-1	-	TRBV11-3	once	CASSLVGGKGYNEQFF	TGTGCCAGCAGCTTAGTCGGGGGAAAGGGTTACAATGAGCAGTTCTTC
TRBJ2-3	-	TRBV18	-	CASPRKGKRPDTQYF	TGTGCCAGCCCCCGGAAGGGAAAAAGACCGGATACGCAGTATTTT
TRBJ2-1	TRBD2	TRBV18	once	CASSPPVSGGAYNEQFF	TGTGCCAGCTCACCACCTGTCAGCGGGGGGGCCTACAATGAGCAGTTCTTC
TRBJ2-1	-	TRBV7-3	-	CASSFGGAGQTTMKQFF	TGTGCCAGCAGCTTCGGGGGCGCAGGGCAGACTACCATGAAGCAGTTCTTC
TRBJ2-3	TRBD2	TRBV19	-	CASCGTSGGWDTQYF	TGTGCCAGTTGCGGGACTAGCGGGGGTTGGGATACGCAGTATTTT
TRBJ1-2	-	TRBV7-8	-	CASSLEAYDRPYGYTF	TGTGCCAGCAGCTTAGAGGCCTATGACAGGCCCTATGGCTACACCTTC
TRBJ1-3	-	TRBV28	-	CASSFTGTGNTIYF	TGTGCCAGCAGTTTCACGGGGACTGGAAACACCATATATTTT
TRBJ2-1	-	TRBV7-8	-	CASSLIQGWDEQFF	TGTGCCAGCAGCTTAATTCAAGGGTGGGATGAGCAGTTCTTC
TRBJ1-3	-	TRBV2	-	CASRISPDSGNTIYF	TGTGCCAGCAGGATTTCACCCGACTCTGGAAACACCATATATTTT